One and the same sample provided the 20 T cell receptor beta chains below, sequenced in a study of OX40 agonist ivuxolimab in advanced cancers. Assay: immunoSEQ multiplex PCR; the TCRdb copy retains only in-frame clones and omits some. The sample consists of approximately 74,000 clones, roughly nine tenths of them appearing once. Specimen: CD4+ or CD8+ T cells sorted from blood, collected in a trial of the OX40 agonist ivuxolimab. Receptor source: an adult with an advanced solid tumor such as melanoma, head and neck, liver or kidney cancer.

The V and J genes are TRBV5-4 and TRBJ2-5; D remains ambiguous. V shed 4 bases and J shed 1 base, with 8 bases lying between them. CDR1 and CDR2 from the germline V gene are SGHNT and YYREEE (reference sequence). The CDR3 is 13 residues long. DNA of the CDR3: TGTGCCAGCAGCCCGGATCTCCAAGAGACCCAGTACTTC. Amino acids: CASSPDLQETQYF.

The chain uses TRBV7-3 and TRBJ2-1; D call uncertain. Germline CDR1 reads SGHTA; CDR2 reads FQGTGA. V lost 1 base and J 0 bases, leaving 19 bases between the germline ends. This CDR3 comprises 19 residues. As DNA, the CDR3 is TGTGCCAGCAGCTTAAGCGGTAGTAGCCGCAGGAGCTCCTACAATGAGCAGTTCTTC. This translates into CASSLSGSSRRSSYNEQFF.

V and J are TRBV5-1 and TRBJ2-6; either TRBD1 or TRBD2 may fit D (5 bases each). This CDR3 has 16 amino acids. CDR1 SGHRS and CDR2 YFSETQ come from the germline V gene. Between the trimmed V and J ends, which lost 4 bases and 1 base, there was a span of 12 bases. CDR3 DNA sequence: TGCGCCAGCAGCCGGGACCCGGGGTCTGGGGCCAACGTCCTGACTTTC. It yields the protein CASSRDPGSGANVLTF.

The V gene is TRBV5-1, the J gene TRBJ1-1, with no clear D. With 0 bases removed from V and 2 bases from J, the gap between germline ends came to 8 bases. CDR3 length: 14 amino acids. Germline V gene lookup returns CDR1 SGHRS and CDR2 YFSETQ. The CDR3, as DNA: TGCGCCAGCAGCTTGGTGGGCCCTAACACTGAAGCTTTCTTT. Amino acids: CASSLVGPNTEAFF.

The CDR3 spells CASRGTENTGELFF. The CDR3 DNA reads as TGCGCCAGCAGGGGGACAGAGAACACCGGGGAGCTGTTTTTT. The chain employs TRBV5-1 and TRBJ2-2, with 7 bases aligning to TRBD1. Germline CDR1 SGHRS, CDR2 YFSETQ. This CDR3 is built from 14 residues. With V trimmed by 5 bases and J by 1 base, 2 bases remained unmatched.

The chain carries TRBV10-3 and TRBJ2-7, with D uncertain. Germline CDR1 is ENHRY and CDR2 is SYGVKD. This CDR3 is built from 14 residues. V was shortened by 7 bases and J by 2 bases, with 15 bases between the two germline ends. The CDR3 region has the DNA TGTGCCATCACCGCGGACGGAACTCCCTACGAGCAGTACTTC. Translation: CAITADGTPYEQYF.

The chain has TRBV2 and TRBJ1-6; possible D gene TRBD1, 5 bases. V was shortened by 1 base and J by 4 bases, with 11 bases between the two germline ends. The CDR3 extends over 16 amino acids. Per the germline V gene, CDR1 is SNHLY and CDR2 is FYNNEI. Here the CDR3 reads CASSEVSGRYNSPLHF. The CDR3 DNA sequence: TGTGCCAGCAGTGAAGTTTCGGGACGGTATAATTCACCCCTCCACTTT.

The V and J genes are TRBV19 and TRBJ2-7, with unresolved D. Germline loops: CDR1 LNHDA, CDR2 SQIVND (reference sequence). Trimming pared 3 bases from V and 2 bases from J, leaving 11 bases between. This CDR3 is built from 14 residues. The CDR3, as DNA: TGTGCCAGTAGTATCCTCAAGGGTCCCTACGAGCAGTACTTC. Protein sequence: CASSILKGPYEQYF.

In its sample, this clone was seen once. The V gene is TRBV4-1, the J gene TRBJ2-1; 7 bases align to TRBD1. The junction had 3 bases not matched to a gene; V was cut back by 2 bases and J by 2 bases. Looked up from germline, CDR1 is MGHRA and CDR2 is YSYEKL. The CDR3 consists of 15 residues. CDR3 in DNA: TGCGCCAGCAGCCAATCGGGGACAGCCTACAATGAGCAGTTCTTC. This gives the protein CASSQSGTAYNEQFF.

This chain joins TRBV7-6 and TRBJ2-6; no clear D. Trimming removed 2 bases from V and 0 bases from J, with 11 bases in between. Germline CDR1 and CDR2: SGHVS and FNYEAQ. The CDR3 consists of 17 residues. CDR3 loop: CASSLSSGLSGANVLTF. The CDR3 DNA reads TGTGCCAGCAGCTTATCATCGGGCCTCTCTGGGGCCAACGTCCTGACTTTC.

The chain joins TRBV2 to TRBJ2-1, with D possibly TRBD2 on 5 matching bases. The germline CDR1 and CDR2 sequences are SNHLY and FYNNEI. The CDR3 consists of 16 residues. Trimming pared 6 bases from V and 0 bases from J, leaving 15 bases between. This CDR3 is CASRARLTGSYNEQFF. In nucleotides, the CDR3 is TGTGCCAGCAGAGCTCGACTAACCGGCTCCTACAATGAGCAGTTCTTC.

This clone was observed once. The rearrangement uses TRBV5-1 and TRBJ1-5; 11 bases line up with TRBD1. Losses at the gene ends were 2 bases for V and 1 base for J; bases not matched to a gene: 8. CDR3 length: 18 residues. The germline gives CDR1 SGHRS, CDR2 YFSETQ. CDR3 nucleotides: TGCGCCAGCAGCTTACTAGGACAGGGGGCTTTAAGCAATCAGCCCCAGCATTTT. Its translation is CASSLLGQGALSNQPQHF.

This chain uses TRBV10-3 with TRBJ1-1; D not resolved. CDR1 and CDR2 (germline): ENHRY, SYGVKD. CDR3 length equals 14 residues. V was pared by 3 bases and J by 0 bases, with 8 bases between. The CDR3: CAISDPHMNTEAFF. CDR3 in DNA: TGTGCCATCAGTGATCCCCACATGAACACTGAAGCTTTCTTT.

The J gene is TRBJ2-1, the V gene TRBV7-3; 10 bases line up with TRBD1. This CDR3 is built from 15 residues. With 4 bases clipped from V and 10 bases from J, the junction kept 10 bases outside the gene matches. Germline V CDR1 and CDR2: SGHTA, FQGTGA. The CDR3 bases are TGTGCCAGCAGCTCCGGACAGGGGGGGTATCGAGAGCAGTTCTTC. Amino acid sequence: CASSSGQGGYREQFF.

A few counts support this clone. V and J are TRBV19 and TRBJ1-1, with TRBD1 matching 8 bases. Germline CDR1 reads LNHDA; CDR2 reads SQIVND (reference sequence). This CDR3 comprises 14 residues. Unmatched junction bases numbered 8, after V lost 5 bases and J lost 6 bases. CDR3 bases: TGTGCCAGTAGTTCCTTTGGACAGGGCCCTGAAGCTTTCTTT. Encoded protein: CASSSFGQGPEAFF.

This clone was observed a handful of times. The CDR3: CASSVTGTGSYEQYF. CDR3 DNA: TGTGCCAGCAGTGTAACCGGGACAGGATCCTACGAGCAGTACTTC. V gene TRBV6-1 combines with J gene TRBJ2-7; 8 positions agree with TRBD1. With V trimmed by 4 bases and J by 1 base, 6 bases remained unmatched. The CDR3 runs 15 residues. Germline loops: CDR1 MNHNS, CDR2 SASEGT.

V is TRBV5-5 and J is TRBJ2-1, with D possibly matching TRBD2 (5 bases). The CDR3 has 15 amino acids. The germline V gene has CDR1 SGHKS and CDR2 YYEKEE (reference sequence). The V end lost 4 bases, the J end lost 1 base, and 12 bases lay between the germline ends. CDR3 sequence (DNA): TGTGCCAGCAGCCCATCGGGCGGGTCCTACAATGAGCAGTTCTTC. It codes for CASSPSGGSYNEQFF.

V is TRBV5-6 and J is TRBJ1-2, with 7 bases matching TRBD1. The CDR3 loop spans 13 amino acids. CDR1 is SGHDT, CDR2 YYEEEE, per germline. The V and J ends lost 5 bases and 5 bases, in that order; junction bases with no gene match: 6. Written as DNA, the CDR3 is TGTGCCAGCAGGAGCGACAGGGAGTATGGCTACACCTTC. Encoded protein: CASRSDREYGYTF.

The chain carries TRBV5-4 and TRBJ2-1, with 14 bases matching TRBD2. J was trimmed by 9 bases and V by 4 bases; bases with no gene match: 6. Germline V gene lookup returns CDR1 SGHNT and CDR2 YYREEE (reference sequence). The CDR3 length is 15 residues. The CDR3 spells CASSAGTSGSSEQFF. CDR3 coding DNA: TGTGCCAGCAGCGCGGGGACTAGCGGGAGCAGTGAGCAGTTCTTC.

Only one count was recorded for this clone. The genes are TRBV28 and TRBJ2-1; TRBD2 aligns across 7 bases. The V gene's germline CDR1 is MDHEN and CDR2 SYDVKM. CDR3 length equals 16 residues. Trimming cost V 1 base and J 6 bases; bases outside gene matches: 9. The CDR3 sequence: CASSLYGREMGNEQFF. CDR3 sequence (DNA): TGTGCCAGCAGTTTATATGGGCGGGAGATGGGCAATGAGCAGTTCTTC.